The clone carrying this TCR beta chain showed up just a few times. These data belong to a study of early T cells in non-severe SARS-CoV-2 infection. Study information: Whole-blood bulk RNA, unsorted, was sequenced, and chains were unpaired.

Germline-derived CDR1 and CDR2 are GTSNPN and SVGIG (reference sequence). This CDR3 spans 15 amino acids. J was trimmed by 5 bases and V by 3 bases; bases with no gene match: 9. Individually, cDNA molecules had unique molecular identifiers attached to them. TCRdb used MiXCR to reprocess the 5' RACE reads, holding one entry per CDR3 protein. Among approximately 75,000 distinct CDR3 sequences listed, around 4.2% were seen once. The TCR comes from an adult who was a healthcare worker with PCR-confirmed SARS-CoV-2 infection or an uninfected control (not recorded which). The donor label of this sample is uncertain. V is TRBV30 and J is TRBJ2-7; the match to TRBD1 covers 11 bases. The starting material was whole blood, obtained at baseline. The CDR3 DNA follows: TGTGCCTGGAGAACGACCGGGACAGGGGGTAACGAGCAGTACTTC. Its protein is CAWRTTGTGGNEQYF.